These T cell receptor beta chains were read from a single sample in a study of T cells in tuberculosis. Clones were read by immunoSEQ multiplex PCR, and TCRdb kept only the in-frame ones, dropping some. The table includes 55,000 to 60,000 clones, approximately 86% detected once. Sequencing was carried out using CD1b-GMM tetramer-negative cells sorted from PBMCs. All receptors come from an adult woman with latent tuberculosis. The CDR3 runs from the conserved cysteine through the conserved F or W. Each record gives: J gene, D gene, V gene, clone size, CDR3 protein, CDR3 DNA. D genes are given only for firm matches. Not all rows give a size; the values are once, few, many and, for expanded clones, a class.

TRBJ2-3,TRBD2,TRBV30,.,CAWSEGLLAGMPDTQYF,TGTGCCTGGAGTGAGGGACTTCTAGCGGGAATGCCAGATACGCAGTATTTT
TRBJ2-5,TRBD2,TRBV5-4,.,CASSLAGARETQYF,TGTGCCAGCAGCCTAGCGGGGGCGCGTGAGACCCAGTACTTC
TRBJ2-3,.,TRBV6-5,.,CASSYSWGGQADTQYF,TGTGCCAGCAGTTACTCGTGGGGGGGGCAGGCAGATACGCAGTATTTT
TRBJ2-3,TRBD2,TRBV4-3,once,CASSQGRAGGPGDTQYF,TGCGCCAGCAGCCAAGGGCGAGCGGGGGGGCCTGGAGATACGCAGTATTTT
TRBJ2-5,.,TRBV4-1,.,CASSPPGGLETQYF,TGCGCCAGCAGCCCCCCAGGGGGGTTGGAGACCCAGTACTTC
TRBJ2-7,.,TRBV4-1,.,CASSQSGISSYEQYF,TGCGCCAGCAGCCAATCGGGGATCTCCTCCTACGAGCAGTACTTC
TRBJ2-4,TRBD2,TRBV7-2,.,CASSLYGGRENIQYF,TGTGCCAGCAGCTTATATGGCGGGAGAGAAAACATTCAGTACTTC
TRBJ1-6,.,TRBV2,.,CASSGGTRVNSPLHF,TGTGCCAGCAGCGGTGGGACAAGGGTTAATTCACCCCTCCACTTT
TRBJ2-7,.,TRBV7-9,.,CASSPGGYEQYF,TGTGCCAGCAGCCCTGGGGGGTACGAGCAGTACTTC
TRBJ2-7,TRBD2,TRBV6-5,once,CASSWGTSSSYEQYF,TGTGCCAGCAGTTGGGGGACTAGCAGCTCCTACGAGCAGTACTTC
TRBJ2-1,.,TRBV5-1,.,CASSLGGSSYNEQFF,TGCGCCAGCAGCCTCGGAGGAAGCTCCTACAATGAGCAGTTCTTC
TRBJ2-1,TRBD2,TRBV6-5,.,CASGGTSMDEQFF,TGTGCCAGCGGGGGGACTAGCATGGATGAGCAGTTCTTC
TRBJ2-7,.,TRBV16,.,CASSQEYLPEQYF,TGTGCCAGCAGCCAAGAGTATCTCCCCGAGCAGTACTTC
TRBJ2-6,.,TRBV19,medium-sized,CASSRYGDGANVLTF,TGTGCCAGTAGCCGGTACGGGGATGGGGCCAACGTCCTGACTTTC
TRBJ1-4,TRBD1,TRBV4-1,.,CASSQDQGGTNEKLFF,TGCGCCAGCAGCCAAGATCAAGGGGGCACTAATGAAAAACTGTTTTTT
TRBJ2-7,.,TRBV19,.,CASSGGRGTTDYEQYF,TGTGCCAGTAGTGGGGGTAGGGGGACTACCGACTACGAGCAGTACTTC
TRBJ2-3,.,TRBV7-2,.,CASTPAAGTDTQYF,TGTGCCAGCACCCCGGCAGCGGGCACAGATACGCAGTATTTT
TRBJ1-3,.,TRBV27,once,CASSLRQSGNTIYF,TGTGCCAGCAGTCTTCGACAGTCTGGAAACACCATATATTTT
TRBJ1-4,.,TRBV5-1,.,CASSLRTATNEKLFF,TGCGCCAGCAGCCTACGGACAGCAACTAATGAAAAACTGTTTTTT
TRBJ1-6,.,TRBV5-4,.,CASSLSGQSYNSPLHF,TGTGCCAGCAGCCTTTCCGGACAGTCCTATAATTCACCCCTCCACTTT
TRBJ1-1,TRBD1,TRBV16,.,CASSHNRGHTEAFF,TGTGCCAGCAGCCATAACAGGGGGCACACTGAAGCTTTCTTT
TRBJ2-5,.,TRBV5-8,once,CASSLAEPQETQYF,TGTGCCAGCAGCTTGGCCGAGCCTCAAGAGACCCAGTACTTC
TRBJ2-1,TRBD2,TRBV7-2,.,CASSLGSSGSYNEQFF,TGTGCCAGCAGCTTAGGGTCTAGCGGGAGCTACAATGAGCAGTTCTTC
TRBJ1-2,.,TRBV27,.,CAIIRGGADGYTF,TGTGCCATCATAAGAGGGGGGGCAGATGGCTACACCTTC
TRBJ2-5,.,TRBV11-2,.,CASSSAGPREETQYF,TGTGCCAGCAGCTCAGCGGGTCCGAGGGAGGAGACCCAGTACTTC
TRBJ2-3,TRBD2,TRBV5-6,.,CASSLAGGATDTQYF,TGTGCCAGCAGCTTGGCCGGGGGGGCAACAGATACGCAGTATTTT
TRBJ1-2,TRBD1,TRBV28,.,CASSSGGLEGVNYGYTF,TGTGCCAGCAGTTCAGGGGGTTTGGAGGGAGTTAACTATGGCTACACCTTC
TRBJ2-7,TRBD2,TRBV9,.,CASSGGKGLAGDEQYF,TGTGCCAGCAGCGGAGGCAAGGGACTAGCGGGGGACGAGCAGTACTTC
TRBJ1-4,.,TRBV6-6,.,CASSYPPQAPNEKLFF,TGTGCCAGCAGTTACCCCCCCCAGGCCCCTAATGAAAAACTGTTTTTT
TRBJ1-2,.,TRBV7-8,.,CASSSGAGYGYTF,TGTGCCAGCAGCTCGGGCGCAGGGTATGGCTACACCTTC
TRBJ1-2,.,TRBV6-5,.,CASTKKGGSYGYTF,TGTGCCAGCACCAAGAAGGGTGGGAGCTATGGCTACACCTTC
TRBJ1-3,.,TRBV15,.,CATSRGGGGGNTIYF,TGTGCCACCAGCAGGGGAGGAGGTGGTGGAAACACCATATATTTT
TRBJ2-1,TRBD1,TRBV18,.,CASSPQGARYNEQFF,TGTGCCAGCTCACCGCAGGGGGCTCGGTACAATGAGCAGTTCTTC
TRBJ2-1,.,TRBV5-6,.,CASSSEAVHNEQFF,TGTGCCAGCAGCTCTGAAGCGGTGCACAATGAGCAGTTCTTC
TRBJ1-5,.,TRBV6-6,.,CASLQGNQPQHF,TGTGCCAGCCTACAGGGAAATCAGCCCCAGCATTTT
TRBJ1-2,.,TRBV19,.,CASSSGGYGYTF,TGTGCCAGTAGTAGCGGGGGTTATGGCTACACCTTC
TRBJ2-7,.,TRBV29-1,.,CSVQLTGSSYEQYF,TGCAGCGTTCAACTTACAGGGAGCTCCTACGAGCAGTACTTC
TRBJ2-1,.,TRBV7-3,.,CASSPARSLGSEQFF,TGTGCCAGCAGCCCCGCTAGGTCCCTCGGGAGTGAGCAGTTCTTC
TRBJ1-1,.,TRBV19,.,CASSRGYSDTEAFF,TGTGCCAGTAGTCGGGGGTATAGCGACACTGAAGCTTTCTTT
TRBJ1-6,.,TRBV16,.,CASSPGGYSPLHF,TGTGCCAGCAGCCCCGGAGGTTATTCACCCCTCCACTTT